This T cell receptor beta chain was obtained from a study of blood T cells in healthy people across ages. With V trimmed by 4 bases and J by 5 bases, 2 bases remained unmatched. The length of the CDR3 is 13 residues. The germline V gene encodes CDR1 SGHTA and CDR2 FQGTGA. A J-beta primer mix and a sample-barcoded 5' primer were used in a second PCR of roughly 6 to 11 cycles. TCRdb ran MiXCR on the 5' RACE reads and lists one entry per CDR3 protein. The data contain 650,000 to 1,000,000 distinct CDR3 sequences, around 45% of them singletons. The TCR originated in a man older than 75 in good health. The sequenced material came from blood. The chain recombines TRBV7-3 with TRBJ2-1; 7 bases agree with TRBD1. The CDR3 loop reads CASSSTGDNEQFF. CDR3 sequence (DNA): TGTGCCAGCAGCTCCACAGGGGACAATGAGCAGTTCTTC.